Below are 10 T cell receptor beta chains sequenced from a single sample in a study of shared clonotypes between healthy human individuals. This table comes from immunoSEQ multiplex PCR, and its TCRdb copy is limited to in-frame clones, with some not included. The sample contains 2 million to 2.5 million clones, 80% to 95% of which appear only once. The sequenced material came from naive CD4+ T cells from PBMCs. The subset is: CD45RA+ positively selected. Every receptor here comes from a man in his late teens or twenties in good health. Some clones in this sample may be carry-over from other donors' samples.

The V and J genes are TRBV7-9 and TRBJ1-5; D uncertain. The CDR3 totals 13 residues. V gave up 5 bases and J gave up 7 bases, with 12 bases separating them. The germline V gene encodes CDR1 SEHNR and CDR2 FQNEAQ (reference sequence). CDR3 sequence: CASSRLGSQPQHF. CDR3 DNA: TGTGCCAGCAGCAGGCTAGGAAGCCAGCCCCAGCATTTT. Full variable domain (outside the CDR3, taken from reference TRBV7-9 and TRBJ1-5): DTGVSQNPRHKITKRGQNVTFRCDPISEHNRLYWYRQTLGQGPEFLTYFQNEAQLEKSRLLSDRFSAERPKGSFSTLEIQRTEQGDSAMYLCASSRLGSQPQHFGDGTRLSIL.

In regard to this clone: This specimen includes other DNA sequences encoding the same CDR3. This rearrangement joins TRBV7-2 to TRBJ1-4, with 7 bases aligning to TRBD1. Germline CDR1 is SGHTA and CDR2 is FQGNSA. Losses at the gene ends were 2 bases for V and 8 bases for J; bases not matched to a gene: 5. The CDR3 totals 14 residues. The CDR3 DNA reads TGTGCCAGCAGCTTAAGACAGGGAGGGGAAAAACTGTTTTTT. Amino acid sequence: CASSLRQGGEKLFF.

The genes are TRBV12-2 and TRBJ2-5; the listed D gene, TRBD1, was not tested against the DNA. TRBV12-2 is shown as a pseudogene. The CDR3 runs to 16 residues. The CDR3 loop reads CASRTIAGQKQETQYF. The CDR3 bases are TGTGCAAGTCGCACCATCGCAGGACAGAAACAAGAGACCCAGTACTTC.

The DNA for the CDR3 is TGCGCCAGCAGCCAAGCAGGCTTTCTTTACGAGCAGTACTTC. This sequence encodes CASSQAGFLYEQYF. The rearrangement links TRBV5-1 to TRBJ2-7; D not resolved. The V end was cut by 4 bases, the J end by 4 bases, with 15 bases between. The CDR3 contains 14 residues. The germline CDR1 and CDR2 sequences are SGHRS and YFSETQ.

The chain has TRBV25-1 and TRBJ2-3, with D possibly TRBD2 on 7 matching bases. V was cut by 4 bases and J by 4 bases, with 15 bases left in between. The CDR3 runs to 15 residues. Germline CDR1 is MGHDK and CDR2 is SYGVNS. The DNA of the CDR3 is TGTGCCAGCAGTGCCTCAAAAGGGGGGGCAGATACGCAGTATTTT. Its translation: CASSASKGGADTQYF.

This clone was recorded once. V and J are TRBV29-1 and TRBJ1-2; the D gene is possibly TRBD1 (5 bases). The CDR3 spans 12 residues. V shed 6 bases and J shed 8 bases, with 16 bases lying between them. The germline gives CDR1 SQVTM, CDR2 ANQGSEA. The CDR3 coding sequence is TGCAGCGTGGCCAGGCCCGGGGGGGGCTACACCTTC. Translated: CSVARPGGGYTF.

Here the CDR3 reads CASSSWTGYDTEQYF. The CDR3 DNA reads as TGTGCCAGCAGCTCCTGGACAGGTTATGACACCGAGCAGTACTTC. The rearrangement joins TRBV5-8 to TRBJ2-7, with TRBD1 matching 7 bases. Germline V gene sequence: CDR1 SGHTS, CDR2 YDEGEE. The CDR3 runs to 15 residues. After removal of 3 bases from V and 6 bases from J, the junction contained 12 bases not matched to a gene.

This chain links TRBV5-1 with TRBJ1-3; 7 nucleotides line up with TRBD1. J gave up 9 bases and V 2 bases, and 14 bases lay outside the gene matches. The CDR3 is made up of 16 amino acids. Germline values: CDR1 SGHRS, CDR2 YFSETQ. CDR3 residues: CASSFGTARPESTIYF. The DNA of the CDR3 is TGCGCCAGCAGCTTCGGGACAGCCCGACCGGAGAGCACCATATATTTT.

V and J are TRBV7-8 and TRBJ2-3; 10 positions match TRBD2. Trimming took 8 bases from V and 4 from J; bases not matched to a gene: 9. CDR1 and CDR2 from the germline V gene are SGHVS and FQNEAQ. The CDR3 length is 15 residues. The chain's CDR3 is CASLTLAGVADTQYF. In nucleotides, the CDR3 is TGTGCCAGCTTGACTCTAGCGGGAGTTGCAGATACGCAGTATTTT.

V is TRBV28 and J is TRBJ2-7; weak D call: TRBD1 (6 bases). The germline V gene encodes CDR1 MDHEN and CDR2 SYDVKM. The CDR3 spans 13 residues. The V and J ends lost 8 bases and 4 bases respectively, with 15 bases between them. The CDR3 coding sequence is TGTGCCAGCGGAACCGGACAGTTATACGAGCAGTACTTC. Amino acid sequence: CASGTGQLYEQYF. Together with reference TRBV28 and TRBJ2-7, the CDR3 gives the full variable domain: DVKVTQSSRYLVKRTGEKVFLECVQDMDHENMFWYRQDPGLGLRLIYFSYDVKMKEKGDIPEGYSVSREKKERFSLILESASTNQTSMYLCASGTGQLYEQYFGPGTRLTVT.